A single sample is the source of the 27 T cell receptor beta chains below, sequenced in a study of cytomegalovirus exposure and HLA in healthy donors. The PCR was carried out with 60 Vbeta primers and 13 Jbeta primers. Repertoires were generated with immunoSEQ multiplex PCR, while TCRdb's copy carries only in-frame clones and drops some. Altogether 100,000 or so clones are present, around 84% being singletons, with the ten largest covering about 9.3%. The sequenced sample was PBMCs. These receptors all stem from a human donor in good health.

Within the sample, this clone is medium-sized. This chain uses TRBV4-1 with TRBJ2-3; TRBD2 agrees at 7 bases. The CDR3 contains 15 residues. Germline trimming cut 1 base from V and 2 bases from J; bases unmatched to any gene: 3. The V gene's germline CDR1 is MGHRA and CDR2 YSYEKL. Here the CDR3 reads CASSQVAGVTDTQYF. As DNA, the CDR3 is TGCGCCAGCAGCCAAGTTGCGGGAGTCACAGATACGCAGTATTTT.

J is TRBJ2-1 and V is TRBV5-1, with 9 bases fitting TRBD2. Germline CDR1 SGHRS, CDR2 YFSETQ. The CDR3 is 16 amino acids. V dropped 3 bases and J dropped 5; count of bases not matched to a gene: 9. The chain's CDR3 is CASSSKEASGDNEQFF. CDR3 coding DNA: TGCGCCAGCAGCTCCAAGGAGGCTAGCGGGGACAATGAGCAGTTCTTC.

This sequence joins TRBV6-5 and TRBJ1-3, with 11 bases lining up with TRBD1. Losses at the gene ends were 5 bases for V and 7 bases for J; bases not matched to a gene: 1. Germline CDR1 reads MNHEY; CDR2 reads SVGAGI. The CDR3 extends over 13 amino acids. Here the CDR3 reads CASSGQGANTIYF. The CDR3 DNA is TGTGCCAGCAGTGGACAGGGGGCTAACACCATATATTTT.

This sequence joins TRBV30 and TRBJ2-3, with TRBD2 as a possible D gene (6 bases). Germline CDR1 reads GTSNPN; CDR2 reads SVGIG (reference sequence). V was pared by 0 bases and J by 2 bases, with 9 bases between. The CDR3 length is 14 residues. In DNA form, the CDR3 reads TGTGCCTGGAGTGTTTGGAGGGTCACAGATACGCAGTATTTT. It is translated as CAWSVWRVTDTQYF.

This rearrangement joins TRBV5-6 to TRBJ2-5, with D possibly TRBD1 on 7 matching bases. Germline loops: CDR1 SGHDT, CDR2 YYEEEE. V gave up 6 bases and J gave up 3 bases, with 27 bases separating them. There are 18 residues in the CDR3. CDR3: CASNSWTIQGGLKETQYF. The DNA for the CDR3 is TGTGCCAGCAACTCATGGACCATTCAGGGGGGCCTTAAAGAGACCCAGTACTTC.

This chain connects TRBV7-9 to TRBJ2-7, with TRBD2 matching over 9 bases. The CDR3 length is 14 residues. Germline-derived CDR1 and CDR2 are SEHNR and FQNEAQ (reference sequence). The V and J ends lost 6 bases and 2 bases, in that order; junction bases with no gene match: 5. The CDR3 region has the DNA TGTGCCAGCAGTCCGACTAGCGGAACCTACGAGCAGTACTTC. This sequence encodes CASSPTSGTYEQYF.

CDR3 sequence: CASSRLAGAEQFF. CDR3 DNA: TGTGCCAGTAGCAGACTAGCGGGAGCTGAGCAGTTCTTC. The chain employs TRBV19 and TRBJ2-1; 12 bases match TRBD2. Germline CDR1 LNHDA, CDR2 SQIVND (reference sequence). CDR3 length: 13 amino acids. V lost 6 bases and J lost 9; bases outside the gene matches: 3.

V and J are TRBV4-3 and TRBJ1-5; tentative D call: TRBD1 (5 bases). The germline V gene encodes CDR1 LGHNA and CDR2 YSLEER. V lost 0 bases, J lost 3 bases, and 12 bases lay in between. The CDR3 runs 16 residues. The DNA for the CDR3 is TGCGCCAGCAGCCAAGATAAGACAGCCCCCAATCAGCCCCAGCATTTT. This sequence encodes CASSQDKTAPNQPQHF.

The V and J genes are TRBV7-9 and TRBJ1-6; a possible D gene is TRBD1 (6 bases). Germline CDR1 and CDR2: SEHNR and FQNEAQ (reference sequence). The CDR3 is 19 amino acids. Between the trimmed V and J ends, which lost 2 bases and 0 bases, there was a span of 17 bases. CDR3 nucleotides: TGTGCCAGCAGCTTAATCGGCCCAGGGGCGAGCTCCTATAATTCACCCCTCCACTTT. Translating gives CASSLIGPGASSYNSPLHF.

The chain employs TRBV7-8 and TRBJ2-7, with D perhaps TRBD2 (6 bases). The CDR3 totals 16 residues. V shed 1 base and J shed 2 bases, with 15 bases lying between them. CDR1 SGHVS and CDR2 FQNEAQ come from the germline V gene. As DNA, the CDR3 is TGTGCCAGCAGCTTAGGGGCGGGGATAGGAGCCTACGAGCAGTACTTC. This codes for CASSLGAGIGAYEQYF.

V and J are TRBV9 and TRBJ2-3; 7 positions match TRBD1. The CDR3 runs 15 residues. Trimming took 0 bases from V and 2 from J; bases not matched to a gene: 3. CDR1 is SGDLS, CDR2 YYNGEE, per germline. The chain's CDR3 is CASSVVQGYTDTQYF. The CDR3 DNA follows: TGTGCCAGCAGCGTAGTACAGGGGTACACAGATACGCAGTATTTT.

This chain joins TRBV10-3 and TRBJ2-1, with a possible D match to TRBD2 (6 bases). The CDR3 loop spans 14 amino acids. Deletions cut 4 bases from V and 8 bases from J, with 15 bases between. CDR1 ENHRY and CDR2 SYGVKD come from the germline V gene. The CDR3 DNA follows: TGTGCCATCAGTGCTCGGGAGTCGGGACATGAGCAGTTCTTC. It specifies CAISARESGHEQFF.

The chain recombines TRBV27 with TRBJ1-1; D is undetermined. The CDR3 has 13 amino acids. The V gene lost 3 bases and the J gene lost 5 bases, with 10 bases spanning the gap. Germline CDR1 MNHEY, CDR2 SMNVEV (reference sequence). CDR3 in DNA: TGTGCCAGCAGTTTCGGGAGGAGGACTGAAGCTTTCTTT. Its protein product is CASSFGRRTEAFF.

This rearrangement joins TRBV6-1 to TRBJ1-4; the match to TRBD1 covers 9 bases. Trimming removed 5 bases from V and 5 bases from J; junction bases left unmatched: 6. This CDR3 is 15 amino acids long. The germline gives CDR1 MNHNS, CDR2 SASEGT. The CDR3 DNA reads TGTGCCAGCAGTAACGGACAGGGGTTGAATGAAAAACTGTTTTTT. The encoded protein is CASSNGQGLNEKLFF.

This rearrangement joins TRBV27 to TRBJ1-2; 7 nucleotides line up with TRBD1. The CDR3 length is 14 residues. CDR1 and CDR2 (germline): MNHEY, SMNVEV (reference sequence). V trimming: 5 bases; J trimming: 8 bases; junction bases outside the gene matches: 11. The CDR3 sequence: CASSPGDRSSGYTF. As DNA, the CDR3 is TGTGCCAGCAGTCCGGGGGACAGATCCTCGGGCTACACCTTC.

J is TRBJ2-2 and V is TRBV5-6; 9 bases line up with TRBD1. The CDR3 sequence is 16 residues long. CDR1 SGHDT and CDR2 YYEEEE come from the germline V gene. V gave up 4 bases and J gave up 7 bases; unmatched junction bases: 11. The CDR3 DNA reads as TGTGCCAGCAGCAAACCGGGACAGGGTCAAAGCGGGGAGCTGTTTTTT. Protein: CASSKPGQGQSGELFF.

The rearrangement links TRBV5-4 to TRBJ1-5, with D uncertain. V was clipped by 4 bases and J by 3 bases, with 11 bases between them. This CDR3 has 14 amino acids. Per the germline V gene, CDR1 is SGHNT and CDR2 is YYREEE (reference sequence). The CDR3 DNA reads TGTGCCAGCAGCCCCAACCCAGACAATCAGCCCCAGCATTTT. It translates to CASSPNPDNQPQHF.

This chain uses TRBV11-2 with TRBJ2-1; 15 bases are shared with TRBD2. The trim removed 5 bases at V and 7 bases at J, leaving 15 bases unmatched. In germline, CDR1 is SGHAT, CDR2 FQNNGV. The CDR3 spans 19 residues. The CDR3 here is CASSLGLAGGERSVNEQFF. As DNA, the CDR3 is TGTGCCAGCAGCCTCGGACTAGCGGGGGGGGAACGGAGTGTGAATGAGCAGTTCTTC.

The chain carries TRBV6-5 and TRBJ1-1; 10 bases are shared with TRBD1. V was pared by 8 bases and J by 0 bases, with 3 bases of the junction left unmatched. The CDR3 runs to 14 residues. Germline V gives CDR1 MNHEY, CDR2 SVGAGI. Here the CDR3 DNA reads TGTGCCAGCGGGGGGACAGGGGTGAACACTGAAGCTTTCTTT. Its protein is CASGGTGVNTEAFF.

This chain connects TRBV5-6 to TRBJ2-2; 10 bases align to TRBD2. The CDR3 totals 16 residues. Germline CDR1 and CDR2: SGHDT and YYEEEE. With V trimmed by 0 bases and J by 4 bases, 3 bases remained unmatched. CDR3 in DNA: TGTGCCAGCAGCTTGGGATCTAGCGGGGGCACCGGGGAGCTGTTTTTT. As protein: CASSLGSSGGTGELFF.

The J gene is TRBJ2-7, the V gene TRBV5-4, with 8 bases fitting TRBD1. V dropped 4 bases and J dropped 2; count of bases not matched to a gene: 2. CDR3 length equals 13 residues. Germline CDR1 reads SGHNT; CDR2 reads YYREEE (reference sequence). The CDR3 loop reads CASSRTGTYEQYF. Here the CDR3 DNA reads TGTGCCAGCAGCCGGACAGGGACCTACGAGCAGTACTTC.

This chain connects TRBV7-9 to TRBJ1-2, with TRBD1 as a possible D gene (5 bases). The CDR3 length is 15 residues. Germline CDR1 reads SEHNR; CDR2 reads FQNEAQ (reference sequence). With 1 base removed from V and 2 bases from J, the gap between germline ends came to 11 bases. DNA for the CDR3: TGTGCCAGCAGCTTAGGCAGGGCGGCGAACTATGGCTACACCTTC. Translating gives CASSLGRAANYGYTF.

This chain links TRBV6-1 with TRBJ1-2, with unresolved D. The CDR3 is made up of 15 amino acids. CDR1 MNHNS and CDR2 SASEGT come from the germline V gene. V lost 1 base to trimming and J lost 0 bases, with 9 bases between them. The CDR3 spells CASSEGTATNYGYTF. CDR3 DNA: TGTGCCAGCAGTGAAGGTACAGCTACTAACTATGGCTACACCTTC.

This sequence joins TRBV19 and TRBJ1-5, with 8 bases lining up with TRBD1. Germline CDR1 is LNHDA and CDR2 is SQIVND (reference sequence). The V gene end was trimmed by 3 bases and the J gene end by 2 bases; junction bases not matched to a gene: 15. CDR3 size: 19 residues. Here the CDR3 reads CASSIRGRGQGVGNQPQHF. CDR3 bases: TGTGCCAGTAGTATTAGGGGCAGGGGGCAAGGTGTCGGCAATCAGCCCCAGCATTTT.

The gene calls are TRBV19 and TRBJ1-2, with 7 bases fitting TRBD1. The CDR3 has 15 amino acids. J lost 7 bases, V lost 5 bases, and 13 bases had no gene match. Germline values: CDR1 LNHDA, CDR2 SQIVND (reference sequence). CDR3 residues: CASSPTGRQRIGYTF. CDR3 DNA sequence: TGTGCCAGTAGTCCGACAGGGCGCCAACGAATTGGCTACACCTTC.

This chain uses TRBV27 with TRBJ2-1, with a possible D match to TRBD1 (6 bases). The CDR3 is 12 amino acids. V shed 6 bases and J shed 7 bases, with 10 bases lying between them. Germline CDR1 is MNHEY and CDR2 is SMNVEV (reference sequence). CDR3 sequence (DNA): TGTGCCAGCAGGAACCAGGGGAATGAGCAGTTCTTC. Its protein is CASRNQGNEQFF.

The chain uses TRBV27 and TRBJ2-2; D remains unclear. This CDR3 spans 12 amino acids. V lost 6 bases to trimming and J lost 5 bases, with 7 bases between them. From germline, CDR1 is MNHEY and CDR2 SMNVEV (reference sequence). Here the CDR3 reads CASRQDTGELFF. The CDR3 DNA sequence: TGTGCCAGCAGGCAGGATACCGGGGAGCTGTTTTTT.